This T cell receptor beta chain was captured in a study of T cells in Graves' hyperthyroidism and ophthalmopathy. This CDR3 contains 16 residues. V dropped 5 bases and J dropped 2 bases, with 19 bases sitting between them. In germline, CDR1 is MNHEY, CDR2 SVGEGT. Study-wide results and limits: Most thyroid-expanded clonotypes above 0.001 were also found in blood.

Many counts were recorded for this clonotype. What it binds is not known. Amplified regions were TCR beta CDR3 sequences from RNA transcripts. In the first-round RT-PCR of the TCR CDR3, the HTBI primer set was used. TCRdb re-analysed the multiplex PCR reads in MiXCR, keeping a single row per CDR3 protein. Here the sample spans over 300,000 distinct CDR3 sequences, more than 11% being singletons. 10 ml of fresh peripheral blood supplied the PBMCs. What was sequenced was blood. The receptor was derived from a woman in her sixties with Graves' hyperthyroidism. The chain uses TRBV6-2 or TRBV6-3 and TRBJ2-7; the D gene is possibly TRBD2 (6 bases). CDR3 loop: CASSRRRGEPPYEQYF. For the CDR3, the DNA is TGTGCCAGCAGTCGTCGGAGGGGCGAACCACCCTACGAGCAGTACTTC.